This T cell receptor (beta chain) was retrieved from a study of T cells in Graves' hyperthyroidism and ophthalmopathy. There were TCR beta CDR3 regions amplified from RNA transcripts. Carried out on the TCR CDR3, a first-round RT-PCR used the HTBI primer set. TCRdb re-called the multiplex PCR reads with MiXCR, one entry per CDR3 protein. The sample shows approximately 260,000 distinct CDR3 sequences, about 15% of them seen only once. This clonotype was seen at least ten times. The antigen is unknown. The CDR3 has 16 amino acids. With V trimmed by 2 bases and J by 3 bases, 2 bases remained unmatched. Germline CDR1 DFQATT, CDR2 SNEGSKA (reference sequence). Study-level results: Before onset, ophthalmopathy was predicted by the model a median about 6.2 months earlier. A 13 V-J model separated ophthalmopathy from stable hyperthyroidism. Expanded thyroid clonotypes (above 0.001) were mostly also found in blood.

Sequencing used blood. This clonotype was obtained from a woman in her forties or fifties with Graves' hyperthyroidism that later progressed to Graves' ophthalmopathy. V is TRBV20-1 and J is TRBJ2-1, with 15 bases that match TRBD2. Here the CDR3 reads CSARRGLAGGYNEQFF. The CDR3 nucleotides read TGCAGTGCTAGACGGGGACTAGCGGGAGGCTACAATGAGCAGTTCTTC.